This T cell receptor beta chain was identified in a study of blood T cell repertoires in COVID-19. Study-wide context: PBMCs, B-cell-depleted T cells, or T cells provided the cDNA or gDNA that made up the material.

Participants were aged 18 to 89 years from around 24 US areas. Produced via immunoSEQ multiplex PCR; TCRdb's table is partial and in-frame only. Of 400,000 or so clones in the sample, 88% are singletons; the top ten hold about 2.1%. From germline, CDR1 is SGHVS and CDR2 FQNEAQ. V was pared by 1 base and J by 6 bases, with 12 bases between. The CDR3 has 15 amino acids. The chain is built from TRBV7-8 and TRBJ2-2; no reliable D call. The sequencing input was PBMCs or T cells enriched from blood (not recorded which). This receptor was obtained from a woman between 35 and 50 years old with acute COVID-19. The CDR3 reads CASSLVTKSAGELFF. Here the CDR3 DNA reads TGTGCCAGCAGCTTAGTTACAAAGTCCGCCGGGGAGCTGTTTTTT.